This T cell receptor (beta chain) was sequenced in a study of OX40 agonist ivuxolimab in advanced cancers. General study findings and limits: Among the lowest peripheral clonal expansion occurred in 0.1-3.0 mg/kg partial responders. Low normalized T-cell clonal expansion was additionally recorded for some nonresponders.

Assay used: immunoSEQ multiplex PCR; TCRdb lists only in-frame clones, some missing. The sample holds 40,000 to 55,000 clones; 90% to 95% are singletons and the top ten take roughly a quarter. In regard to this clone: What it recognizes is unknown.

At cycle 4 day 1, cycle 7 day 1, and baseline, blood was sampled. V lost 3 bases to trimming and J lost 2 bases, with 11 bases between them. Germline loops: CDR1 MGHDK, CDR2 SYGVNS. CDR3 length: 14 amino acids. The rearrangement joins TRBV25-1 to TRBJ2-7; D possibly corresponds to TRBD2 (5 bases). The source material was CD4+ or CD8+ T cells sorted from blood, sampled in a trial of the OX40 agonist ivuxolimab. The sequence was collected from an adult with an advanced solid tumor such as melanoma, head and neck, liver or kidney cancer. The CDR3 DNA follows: TGTGCCAGCAGTGACTCAGAGCGGCCCTACGAGCAGTACTTC. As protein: CASSDSERPYEQYF.